The 28 T cell receptor beta chains given below trace back to one sample, sequenced in a study of PD-1 blockade in classical Hodgkin lymphoma. Repertoires were generated with immunoSEQ multiplex PCR, while TCRdb's copy carries only in-frame clones and drops some. In the table there are almost 100,000 clones, roughly 92% of which are singletons. Brentuximab vedotin exposure varied, and every patient relapsed after autologous stem cell transplantation. The sample in question was peripheral blood mononuclear cells (PBMCs), obtained at baseline. All receptors come from a human donor with classical Hodgkin lymphoma.

The chain joins TRBV2 to TRBJ2-1; TRBD2 aligns across 10 bases. Trimming at V came to 5 bases and at J to 6 bases, leaving 4 bases not matched to a gene. Germline V CDR1 and CDR2: SNHLY, FYNNEI. The CDR3 length is 14 residues. The CDR3 loop is CASSPSGSFNEQFF. The CDR3 DNA reads TGTGCCAGCAGTCCTAGCGGGAGCTTCAATGAGCAGTTCTTC.

This chain joins TRBV18 and TRBJ2-5; D call uncertain. From germline, CDR1 is KGHSH and CDR2 LQKENI. CDR3 length: 16 residues. With 1 base removed from V and 1 base from J, the gap between germline ends came to 13 bases. This CDR3 is CASSPLPGRSQETQYF. In DNA form, the CDR3 reads TGTGCCAGCTCACCACTCCCAGGAAGAAGCCAAGAGACCCAGTACTTC.

The chain links TRBV9 to TRBJ2-1; TRBD2 agrees at 7 bases. Germline loops: CDR1 SGDLS, CDR2 YYNGEE. The CDR3 contains 17 residues. With V trimmed by 4 bases and J by 5 bases, 15 bases remained unmatched. The CDR3: CASSPRPLAAVDNEQFF. DNA for the CDR3: TGTGCCAGCAGCCCAAGACCTCTAGCGGCAGTAGACAATGAGCAGTTCTTC. The whole variable domain, filled in from reference TRBV9 and TRBJ2-1, reads DSGVTQTPKHLITATGQRVTLRCSPRSGDLSVYWYQQSLDQGLQFLIQYYNGEERAKGNILERFSAQQFPDLHSELNLSSLELGDSALYFCASSPRPLAAVDNEQFFGPGTRLTVL.

This chain connects TRBV6-1 to TRBJ1-5, with D uncertain. This CDR3 is 16 amino acids long. CDR1 and CDR2 (germline): MNHNS, SASEGT. The V end lost 3 bases, the J end lost 2 bases, and 14 bases lay between the germline ends. The CDR3 region is CASSDRTPSGNQPQHF. The CDR3 bases are TGTGCCAGCAGTGACCGTACACCCTCGGGCAATCAGCCCCAGCATTTT.

The V gene is TRBV27, the J gene TRBJ2-1, with D unclear. The V and J ends lost 6 bases and 3 bases respectively, with 3 bases between them. CDR1 is MNHEY and CDR2 is SMNVEV in the germline V gene (reference sequence). This CDR3 spans 11 amino acids. CDR3 DNA sequence: TGTGCCAGCAGGGACTACAATGAGCAGTTCTTC. Translated: CASRDYNEQFF.

V usage is TRBV30 and J usage is TRBJ1-6; D possibly corresponds to TRBD1 (5 bases). Germline lookup yields CDR1 GTSNPN and CDR2 SVGIG (reference sequence). This CDR3 is 14 amino acids long. V was clipped by 3 bases and J by 7 bases, with 13 bases between them. CDR3: CAWRRGIRNSPLHF. Here the CDR3 DNA reads TGTGCCTGGAGGAGGGGTATCAGGAATTCACCCCTCCACTTT.

This clone was seen more than once but under ten times. The CDR3 DNA reads as TGTGCCAGCAGTTACTCGACAGGGGGATTGACCTACGAGCAGTACTTC. This sequence encodes CASSYSTGGLTYEQYF. J is TRBJ2-7 and V is TRBV6-6, with 9 bases matching TRBD1. This CDR3 has 16 amino acids. V was clipped by 0 bases and J by 2 bases; unmatched bases: 5. Germline V lookup: CDR1 MNHNY, CDR2 SVGAGI (reference sequence).

The chain couples TRBV5-1 to TRBJ2-1; 14 bases are a match to TRBD2. The CDR3 has 21 residues. In germline, CDR1 is SGHRS, CDR2 YFSETQ. After removal of 1 base from V and 3 bases from J, the junction contained 15 bases not matched to a gene. CDR3 sequence (DNA): TGCGCCAGCAGCTTGTTGGGTTTTTTTAAGACTAGCGGGAGGGACTACAATGAGCAGTTCTTC. Residues: CASSLLGFFKTSGRDYNEQFF.

This clone has more than one count but fewer than ten. The gene calls are TRBV9 and TRBJ2-3; 8 bases match TRBD2. The CDR3 is 16 residues long. J was trimmed by 2 bases and V by 3 bases; bases with no gene match: 8. The germline gives CDR1 SGDLS, CDR2 YYNGEE. CDR3 DNA sequence: TGTGCCAGCAGCGCGGGGAGCGGGAGATACACAGATACGCAGTATTTT. Protein product: CASSAGSGRYTDTQYF.

This chain connects TRBV7-9 to TRBJ2-3; D may be TRBD2 (5 bases). The germline V and J ends were trimmed by 0 bases and 2 bases, with 12 bases remaining between them. The CDR3 spans 16 residues. Germline CDR1 SEHNR, CDR2 FQNEAQ (reference sequence). The CDR3 reads CASSLAVRAVTDTQYF. The CDR3 DNA sequence: TGTGCCAGCAGCTTAGCGGTGCGGGCTGTCACAGATACGCAGTATTTT. Using reference TRBV7-9 and TRBJ2-3 for the parts outside the CDR3, the full variable domain is DTGVSQNPRHKITKRGQNVTFRCDPISEHNRLYWYRQTLGQGPEFLTYFQNEAQLEKSRLLSDRFSAERPKGSFSTLEIQRTEQGDSAMYLCASSLAVRAVTDTQYFGPGTRLTVL.

V usage is TRBV6-6 and J usage is TRBJ1-2; a weak D match, TRBD1 (5 bases). Trimming removed 8 bases at V and 8 bases at J, with 15 bases between. Germline-derived CDR1 and CDR2 are MNHNY and SVGAGI (reference sequence). CDR3 length equals 12 residues. The CDR3, as DNA: TGTGCCAGCCGGTGGGGGGGGAGCGGCTACACCTTC. Amino acid sequence: CASRWGGSGYTF.

The chain couples TRBV21-1 to TRBJ2-5; TRBD2, the table's D call, lacks a check against the DNA. TRBV21-1 is reported as a pseudogene. The CDR3 runs 13 residues. CDR3 in DNA: TGTGCCAGCAGCCCGGACTACCAAGAGACCCAGTACTTC. It yields the protein CASSPDYQETQYF.

This clone was observed once. The chain employs TRBV6-7 and TRBJ2-7; tentative D call: TRBD2 (6 bases). TRBV6-7 is classed as an ORF, of uncertain function. Trimming shortened V by 6 bases and J by 7 bases, and 37 bases separated the two germline ends. The CDR3 has 20 residues. The CDR3 reads CASSRAGLSGEVLPPREQYF. The CDR3 coding sequence is TGTGCCAGCAGCCGAGCCGGACTGTCGGGAGAGGTCCTTCCCCCGAGAGAGCAGTACTTC.

The chain combines TRBV28 with TRBJ2-1, with 11 bases lining up with TRBD2. Germline assignment: CDR1 MDHEN and CDR2 SYDVKM. This CDR3 spans 15 amino acids. V shed 3 bases and J 4 bases; nucleotides not matched to a gene: 2. CDR3: CASSLVAGGYNEQFF. CDR3 bases: TGTGCCAGCAGTTTGGTAGCGGGAGGGTACAATGAGCAGTTCTTC.

This clone has only one observation. The genes are TRBV10-1 and TRBJ2-7; D remains ambiguous. Germline assignment: CDR1 WNHNN and CDR2 SYGVQD (reference sequence). This CDR3 contains 12 residues. The ends were cut back, 5 bases at V and 2 bases at J, with 7 bases in the middle. CDR3 sequence: CASSNGPYEQYF. The CDR3 nucleotides are TGCGCCAGCAGTAATGGGCCCTACGAGCAGTACTTC.

The chain employs TRBV11-2 and TRBJ1-1, with a weak D call TRBD1 (5 bases). The germline CDR1 and CDR2 sequences are SGHAT and FQNNGV. CDR3 size: 13 residues. Deletions cut 1 base from V and 7 bases from J, with 10 bases between. The chain's CDR3 is CASSLARVDEAFF. The CDR3 region has the DNA TGTGCCAGCAGCTTAGCCAGGGTGGATGAAGCTTTCTTT.

The gene calls are TRBV28 and TRBJ1-2, with a tentative D call TRBD1 (5 bases). The CDR3 extends over 15 amino acids. V lost 5 bases and J lost 8, with 21 bases in between. Germline loops: CDR1 MDHEN, CDR2 SYDVKM. The CDR3 coding sequence is TGTGCCAGCAGTGCGCGGACAATCGGGACCGCCGGCTACACCTTC. Translated: CASSARTIGTAGYTF.

The chain uses TRBV6-5 and TRBJ2-1; D is ambiguous. The V and J ends lost 3 bases and 7 bases respectively, with 1 base between them. The CDR3 runs 10 residues. CDR1 and CDR2 (germline): MNHEY, SVGAGI. Written as DNA, the CDR3 is TGTGCCAGCAGTTATAATGAGCAGTTCTTC. As protein: CASSYNEQFF.

The rearrangement links TRBV29-1 to TRBJ1-4; D gene ambiguous. Trimming left V 2 bases short and J 8 bases short, with 3 bases between. The CDR3 consists of 10 residues. Looked up from germline, CDR1 is SQVTM and CDR2 is ANQGSEA. CDR3 amino acids: CSVEQEKLFF. The CDR3 DNA reads as TGCAGCGTTGAACAGGAAAAACTGTTTTTT.

The chain couples TRBV28 to TRBJ2-1; D is possibly TRBD1 (6 bases). Deletions cut 6 bases from V and 10 bases from J, with 19 bases between. The germline gives CDR1 MDHEN, CDR2 SYDVKM. The CDR3 is 14 amino acids. The chain's CDR3 is CASSLQGRRGEQFF. The DNA of the CDR3 is TGTGCCAGCAGCCTCCAGGGGCGGAGAGGGGAGCAGTTCTTC.

The chain is built from TRBV19 and TRBJ1-5, with 9 bases identical to TRBD1. The CDR3 sequence is 15 residues long. V was clipped by 6 bases and J by 7 bases; unmatched bases: 10. Germline loops: CDR1 LNHDA, CDR2 SQIVND (reference sequence). For the CDR3, the DNA is TGTGCCAGTAGCAGAATCCGGGACAGGGACCAGCCCCAGCATTTT. As protein: CASSRIRDRDQPQHF.

The chain joins TRBV25-1 to TRBJ2-7; D could derive from TRBD1 or TRBD2 (5 bases each). Trimming removed 4 bases from V and 5 bases from J, with 9 bases in between. Germline V lookup: CDR1 MGHDK, CDR2 SYGVNS. This CDR3 contains 12 residues. Here the CDR3 reads CASSARGNEQYF. CDR3 coding DNA: TGTGCCAGCAGTGCTCGGGGCAACGAGCAGTACTTC.

The chain links TRBV27 to TRBJ2-7; 7 bases map to TRBD1. The CDR3 is 13 amino acids. The junction had 3 bases not matched to a gene; V was cut back by 4 bases and J by 3 bases. Germline assignment: CDR1 MNHEY and CDR2 SMNVEV (reference sequence). The CDR3 reads CASSSQGIYEQYF. The CDR3 DNA is TGTGCCAGCAGTTCACAGGGGATCTACGAGCAGTACTTC.

V and J are TRBV5-6 and TRBJ2-6; D may match TRBD1 or TRBD2 (5 bases each). The ends were cut back, 5 bases at V and 2 bases at J, with 14 bases in the middle. The V gene's germline CDR1 is SGHDT and CDR2 YYEEEE. CDR3 length: 16 amino acids. This CDR3 is CASRYGTAAGANVLTF. The DNA of the CDR3 is TGTGCCAGCAGATACGGGACCGCGGCTGGGGCCAACGTCCTGACTTTC.

The chain joins TRBV28 to TRBJ2-7, with D possibly being TRBD1 (6 bases). Germline V gives CDR1 MDHEN, CDR2 SYDVKM. Trimming shortened V by 6 bases and J by 5 bases, and 17 bases separated the two germline ends. The CDR3 totals 14 residues. This chain's CDR3 is CASRPGDGGDEQYF. The CDR3 DNA reads TGTGCCAGCAGGCCAGGGGACGGAGGTGACGAGCAGTACTTC.

The chain is built from TRBV11-2 and TRBJ2-4; 8 nucleotides line up with TRBD2. Trimming took 3 bases from V and 1 from J; bases not matched to a gene: 14. The length of the CDR3 is 19 residues. CDR1 SGHAT and CDR2 FQNNGV come from the germline V gene. The CDR3 DNA reads TGTGCCAGCAGCTTCTTAGCGGGACCGTTGCTGGTCGCCAAAAACATTCAGTACTTC. It specifies CASSFLAGPLLVAKNIQYF.

There are a few counts of this clone. V usage is TRBV7-9 and J usage is TRBJ2-1, with TRBD2 matching over 13 bases. The J segment lost 0 bases and the V segment lost 5 bases, leaving 10 bases of the junction unmatched. Germline assignment: CDR1 SEHNR and CDR2 FQNEAQ (reference sequence). The CDR3 has 19 residues. CDR3 nucleotides: TGTGCCAGCAGCCACACCGGGACTAGCGGGGCGAGCTCCTACAATGAGCAGTTCTTC. Protein sequence: CASSHTGTSGASSYNEQFF.

The chain uses TRBV19 and TRBJ1-5; perhaps TRBD1 as D (6 bases). Germline V gene data show CDR1 as LNHDA and CDR2 as SQIVND (reference sequence). The V end lost 11 bases, the J end lost 3 bases, and 11 bases lay between the germline ends. The CDR3 has 12 amino acids. The CDR3 here is CASRTANQPQHF. As DNA, the CDR3 is TGTGCCTCCAGGACAGCCAATCAGCCCCAGCATTTT.